These 8 T cell receptor beta chains came from one sample sequenced in a study of control samples from healthy donors and cancer patients. The data were produced by immunoSEQ multiplex PCR, yet TCRdb's version contains in-frame clones alone and is incomplete. The data show under 7,500 clones, with under 90% seen just once and 28% held by the top ten. The source material was PBMCs. The receptor set was obtained from a man between 65 and 85 years old with lung cancer.

This chain connects TRBV19 to TRBJ2-2; 9 nucleotides align to TRBD2. V lost 4 bases to trimming and J lost 7 bases; unmatched junction nucleotides: 16. CDR1 is LNHDA, CDR2 SQIVND, per germline (reference sequence). CDR3 length: 18 amino acids. The CDR3 protein is CASSTSFRVAGEVGELFF. The CDR3, as DNA: TGTGCCAGTAGTACATCCTTCCGGGTAGCGGGAGAGGTCGGGGAGCTGTTTTTT.

The gene calls are TRBV10-3 and TRBJ2-3; TRBD1 aligns across 7 bases. The germline V gene encodes CDR1 ENHRY and CDR2 SYGVKD. The V and J ends lost 4 bases and 4 bases, in that order; junction bases with no gene match: 2. CDR3 length: 13 residues. The CDR3 nucleotides are TGTGCCATCAGTGGACAGGGTTCAGATACGCAGTATTTT. Amino acid sequence: CAISGQGSDTQYF.

Written as DNA, the CDR3 is TGCAGTGCTAGTCCCACTACAGCTAATGAAAAACTGTTTTTT. This gives the protein CSASPTTANEKLFF. The V and J genes are TRBV20-1 and TRBJ1-4; D remains unclear. Germline values: CDR1 DFQATT, CDR2 SNEGSKA (reference sequence). Deletions cut 3 bases from V and 3 bases from J, with 11 bases between. The CDR3 runs to 14 residues.

The rearrangement uses TRBV10-3 and TRBJ2-3, with 8 bases aligning to TRBD2. Per the germline V gene, CDR1 is ENHRY and CDR2 is SYGVKD. The V and J ends lost 8 bases and 4 bases, in that order; junction bases with no gene match: 5. This CDR3 contains 13 residues. As DNA, the CDR3 is TGTGCCATCGGGCGGGAGGACCCAGATACGCAGTATTTT. This codes for CAIGREDPDTQYF.

The rearrangement links TRBV14 to TRBJ1-1; no clear D gene. The CDR3 runs to 17 residues. The V end lost 1 base, the J end lost 0 bases, and 15 bases lay between the germline ends. Germline V gives CDR1 SGHDN, CDR2 FVKESK. CDR3 in amino acids: CASSQGLGTTMNTEAFF. The CDR3 region has the DNA TGTGCCAGCAGCCAAGGACTGGGTACGACCATGAACACTGAAGCTTTCTTT.

The J gene is TRBJ1-2, the V gene TRBV5-5, with D possibly matching TRBD1 (5 bases). The germline V and J ends were trimmed by 6 bases and 2 bases, with 14 bases remaining between them. Germline V lookup: CDR1 SGHKS, CDR2 YYEKEE (reference sequence). The CDR3 is made up of 14 amino acids. The CDR3 reads CASNQARDNYGYTF. CDR3 sequence (DNA): TGTGCCAGCAACCAGGCCCGGGACAACTATGGCTACACCTTC.

This chain links TRBV5-1 with TRBJ2-7; no firm D call. V was shortened by 1 base and J by 3 bases, with 11 bases between the two germline ends. Looked up from germline, CDR1 is SGHRS and CDR2 is YFSETQ. This CDR3 is built from 14 residues. Here the CDR3 DNA reads TGCGCCAGCAGCTTGCTTGCGGCAGACTACGAGCAGTACTTC. This gives the protein CASSLLAADYEQYF.

The chain carries TRBV9 and TRBJ2-5, with 9 bases that match TRBD2. V shed 0 bases, J shed 5 bases, and the junction held 5 bases outside the gene matches. The CDR3 spans 15 residues. The germline V gene encodes CDR1 SGDLS and CDR2 YYNGEE. Here the CDR3 DNA reads TGTGCCAGCAGCGTAGTCGCTAGCGGGATGGAGACCCAGTACTTC. Protein: CASSVVASGMETQYF.